This passage covers 22 T cell receptor beta chains from one sample sequenced in a study of T cells in women clearing cervical HPV infection. Assay used: immunoSEQ multiplex PCR; TCRdb lists only in-frame clones, some missing. The clone table shows fewer than 30,000 clones, with the ten largest holding 15% to 20%. The sample was blood buffy coat. These TCRs come from a woman between 18 and 70 years old with a cervical HPV16 infection that either progressed to CIN3+ or cleared (not recorded which).

On this clone: The read gets to within 3 residues of the CDR3 end, and the germline J gene fills in the rest. The J gene is TRBJ2-3, the V gene TRBV20-1; TRBD2 aligns across 12 bases. CDR1 DFQATT and CDR2 SNEGSKA come from the germline V gene (reference sequence). This CDR3 has 15 residues. Trimming took 6 bases from V and 7 from J; bases not matched to a gene: 11. Incomplete CDR3 DNA: TGCAGTGCCACGACTAGCGGGGGTAATTTGAATACG. This translates into CSATTSGGNLNT. The full CDR3 sequence reads CSATTSGGNLNTQYF.

For this clone: The CDR3 end falls 3 residues outside the read, so it is completed with the germline J gene. This rearrangement joins TRBV18 to TRBJ2-2; D remains unclear. Trimming pared 0 bases from V and 7 bases from J, leaving 9 bases between. The germline V gene has CDR1 KGHSH and CDR2 LQKENI. CDR3 size: 14 residues. CDR3 protein: CASSPPQEVGELFF. The CDR3 DNA, read in part, is TGTGCCAGCTCACCACCCCAGGAAGTCGGGGAG.

A remark on this clone: The sequence runs out 3 residues before the end of the CDR3; the remainder is reconstructed from the germline J gene. The chain employs TRBV27 and TRBJ1-2, with TRBD1 as a possible D gene (6 bases). Germline V gene data show CDR1 as MNHEY and CDR2 as SMNVEV (reference sequence). The CDR3 is 13 residues long. The V end was cut by 9 bases, the J end by 6 bases, with 17 bases between. This chain's CDR3 is CASREQGMNGYTF. CDR3 DNA (partial): TGTGCCAGTCGGGAACAGGGAATGAATGGC.

About this clone: The read falls 3 residues short of the CDR3 end, and the missing part is taken from the germline J gene. The chain has TRBV20-1 and TRBJ2-5, with D perhaps TRBD1 (6 bases). Trimming cost V 6 bases and J 2 bases, with 16 bases left between them. The CDR3 has 14 residues. CDR1 is DFQATT and CDR2 is SNEGSKA in the germline V gene (reference sequence). CDR3 bases read: TGCAGTGCCCACACTCGGACAGTTCAAGAGACC. Protein product: CSAHTRTVQET. The whole CDR3 protein reads CSAHTRTVQETQYF.

In the case of this clone: The CDR3 end falls 3 residues outside the read, so it is completed with the germline J gene. This sequence joins TRBV20-1 and TRBJ2-7; maybe TRBD2 (6 bases). V was trimmed by 0 bases and J by 2 bases, leaving 23 bases between them. Per the germline V gene, CDR1 is DFQATT and CDR2 is SNEGSKA (reference sequence). The CDR3 is 18 residues long. The covered CDR3 bases are TGCAGTGCTAGAGATTTACTAGCTGAAGGTCTCAGCCCCTACGAG. Amino acids: CSARDLLAEGLSPYE. Given in full, the CDR3 is CSARDLLAEGLSPYEQYF.

As to this clone: The read falls 3 residues short of the CDR3 end, and the missing part is taken from the germline J gene. This chain links TRBV5-1 with TRBJ2-5; TRBD1 matches 7 bases. The CDR3 loop spans 16 amino acids. V was pared by 3 bases and J by 1 base, with 9 bases of the junction left unmatched. Germline values: CDR1 SGHRS, CDR2 YFSETQ. The part of the CDR3 DNA that was read is TGCGCCAGCAGCTCTACCGGGACAGTTTTCCAAGAGACC. Amino acids: CASSSTGTVFQET. The entire CDR3 reads CASSSTGTVFQETQYF. The full variable domain, with the rest looked up from reference TRBV5-1 and TRBJ2-5, is KAGVTQTPRYLIKTRGQQVTLSCSPISGHRSVSWYQQTPGQGLQFLFEYFSETQRNKGNFPGRFSGRQFSNSRSEMNVSTLELGDSALYLCASSSTGTVFQETQYFGPGTRLLVL.

About this clone itself: The CDR3 end is not reached by the read, which stops 3 residues before it; the germline J gene fills it in. This sequence joins TRBV2 and TRBJ1-5, with unresolved D. Trimming took 8 bases from V and 6 from J, leaving 8 bases between them. This CDR3 has 11 residues. Germline V CDR1 and CDR2: SNHLY, FYNNEI. The DNA read from the CDR3 is TGTGCCAGCGCCGTCGGTCAGCCC. As protein: CASAVGQP. The entire CDR3 protein is CASAVGQPQHF.

With regard to this clone: The read terminates 3 residues ahead of where the CDR3 ends, so the germline J gene completes it. This rearrangement joins TRBV18 to TRBJ1-2, with TRBD1 identical over 7 bases. CDR1 and CDR2 (germline): KGHSH, LQKENI. The CDR3 runs to 15 residues. J lost 6 bases, V lost 3 bases, and 10 bases had no gene match. CDR3 residues: CASSPRNRGEDGYTF. CDR3 bases read: TGTGCCAGCTCACCGCGGAACAGGGGTGAGGATGGC.

Regarding this clone: One end of the junction is discordant with germline, which a read error may explain. Read sequence stops 3 residues before the CDR3 end, and the germline J gene provides the missing end. J is TRBJ2-2 and V is TRBV4-2; D is unclear. Germline V gives CDR1 LGHNA, CDR2 YNFKEQ. The CDR3 is 15 residues long. The part of the CDR3 DNA that was read is TGCGCCAGCAGCCAAGGTCTGCCAGTTACCGGGGAG. Translating gives CASSQGLPVTGE. The full-length CDR3 reads as CASSQGLPVTGELFF.

Comments on this clone: The read ends 3 residues before the CDR3 terminus; that terminus is restored from the germline J gene. The V and J genes are TRBV30 and TRBJ2-3; D perhaps matches TRBD2 (6 bases). Trimming removed 0 bases at V and 3 bases at J, with 7 bases between. The CDR3 runs to 13 residues. The germline CDR1 and CDR2 sequences are GTSNPN and SVGIG (reference sequence). The CDR3 loop is CAWSVAGTDTQYF. The CDR3 DNA, read in part, is TGTGCCTGGAGTGTAGCGGGTACAGATACG.

With respect to this clone: The read ends 3 residues early relative to the CDR3; the germline J gene fills the gap. The V and J genes are TRBV7-8 and TRBJ2-7; 9 nucleotides match TRBD2. The CDR3 contains 16 residues. Trimming removed 4 bases from V and 6 bases from J; junction bases left unmatched: 13. Germline V gene sequence: CDR1 SGHVS, CDR2 FQNEAQ. The part of the CDR3 DNA that was read is TGTGCCAGCAGCTCAGTGACTAGCGGTCCCCTTAGCGAG. It specifies CASSSVTSGPLSE. The entire CDR3 reads CASSSVTSGPLSEQYF.

With regard to this clone: The sequenced fragment ends 3 residues before the CDR3 boundary, so the rest is inferred from the germline J gene. The V and J genes are TRBV19 and TRBJ1-2; D perhaps matches TRBD1 (6 bases). Trimming cost V 3 bases and J 2 bases, with 16 bases left between them. Per the germline V gene, CDR1 is LNHDA and CDR2 is SQIVND (reference sequence). This CDR3 has 16 residues. The CDR3 reads CASSIVTGSGNYGYTF. The CDR3 DNA, read in part, is TGTGCCAGTAGTATCGTTACAGGGTCGGGAAACTATGGC.

As concerns this clone: The read ends 3 residues shy of where the CDR3 ends; the end is completed using the germline J gene. The chain has TRBV20-1 and TRBJ2-5; D perhaps matches TRBD2 (6 bases). V was trimmed by 0 bases and J by 7 bases, leaving 18 bases between them. Germline CDR1 is DFQATT and CDR2 is SNEGSKA (reference sequence). The CDR3 extends over 15 amino acids. The CDR3 loop is CSARDSGGDGWTQYF. The sequenced part of the CDR3 DNA is TGCAGTGCTAGAGATAGCGGCGGGGATGGGTGGACC.

A note on this clone: The CDR3 end lies 3 residues beyond the end of the read and is filled in from the germline J gene. This chain links TRBV7-9 with TRBJ2-7, with 8 bases matching TRBD1. The junction had 7 bases not matched to a gene; V was cut back by 4 bases and J by 2 bases. Germline CDR1 SEHNR, CDR2 FQNEAQ (reference sequence). CDR3 size: 15 residues. The sequenced part of the CDR3 DNA is TGTGCCAGCAGCTCGCCACCGGGACAGGCCTACGAG. The encoded protein is CASSSPPGQAYE. The CDR3 in its entirety is CASSSPPGQAYEQYF.

Note on this clone: The CDR3 is cut off 3 residues early in the read; its end comes from the germline J gene. This sequence joins TRBV20-1 and TRBJ2-3; D perhaps matches TRBD2 (5 bases). The CDR3 totals 15 residues. Trimming stripped 3 bases from V and 2 bases from J, with 15 bases between. Germline V gene data show CDR1 as DFQATT and CDR2 as SNEGSKA (reference sequence). CDR3 sequence reads: CSARPPAGPTDTQYF. The sequenced part of the CDR3 DNA is TGCAGTGCTAGGCCTCCGGCGGGTCCCACAGATACG.

As to this clone: The read ends 3 residues before the CDR3 terminus; that terminus is restored from the germline J gene. This rearrangement joins TRBV19 to TRBJ2-3; 12 bases are a match to TRBD1. Germline V lookup: CDR1 LNHDA, CDR2 SQIVND (reference sequence). The CDR3 runs to 18 residues. CDR3 region: CASSNAGQGARSNQPQYF. The sequenced part of the CDR3 DNA is TGTGCCAGTAGTAATGCGGGACAGGGGGCAAGGAGCAATCAGCCG.

For this clone: One junction end disagrees with the germline gene, perhaps due to a read error. The read halts 3 residues ahead of the CDR3 end, with the missing end drawn from the germline J gene. The chain has TRBV4-2 and TRBJ2-3; TRBD2 matches at 10 bases. Germline V gene sequence: CDR1 LGHNA, CDR2 YNFKEQ. This CDR3 comprises 17 residues. The CDR3 reads CASSQDRVSGRRDTQYF. The DNA read from the CDR3 is TGCGCCAGCAGCCAAGATAGGGTTAGCGGGAGGCGGGATACG.

On this clone itself: The read is 3 residues too short to cover the CDR3 end, so that end is filled in from the germline J gene. This same CDR3 is encoded by further DNA sequences in the sample. The chain employs TRBV10-3 and TRBJ1-2, with 9 positions matching TRBD1. V gave up 7 bases and J gave up 7 bases; unmatched junction bases: 10. This CDR3 region has 14 residues. Germline V gene sequence: CDR1 ENHRY, CDR2 SYGVKD. Incomplete CDR3 DNA: TGTGCCATCACTCCGACTGACAGGGGGGGTGGC. It specifies CAITPTDRGGG. The whole CDR3 sequence reads CAITPTDRGGGYTF.

With respect to this clone: The DNA ends 3 residues before the CDR3 does, and the rest of the CDR3 is filled in from the germline J gene. The chain employs TRBV20-1 and TRBJ2-1; the D gene is possibly TRBD2 (7 bases). The CDR3 consists of 16 residues. Germline lookup yields CDR1 DFQATT and CDR2 SNEGSKA (reference sequence). The ends were cut back, 5 bases at V and 2 bases at J, with 19 bases in the middle. CDR3 residues: CSAGGGGAQTYNEQFF. The part of the CDR3 DNA that was read is TGCAGTGCTGGGGGCGGGGGCGCCCAAACCTACAATGAG.

With respect to this clone: The junction departs from germline at one end; a sequencing error may be responsible. The read ends 3 residues before the CDR3 terminus; that terminus is restored from the germline J gene. J is TRBJ1-3 and V is TRBV29-1; D may be TRBD1 (5 bases). The CDR3 is 13 residues long. The V gene's germline CDR1 is SQVTM and CDR2 ANQGSEA. Incomplete CDR3 DNA: TGCAGCGTTGAAGACCCCCAGGCGGACACT. Amino acid sequence: CSVEDPQADT. The entire CDR3 is CSVEDPQADTIYF.

On this clone itself: The read terminates 3 residues before the CDR3 end, so the remaining end is supplied by the germline J gene. The chain employs TRBV5-5 and TRBJ1-2, with 8 bases lining up with TRBD1. CDR3 length equals 13 residues. The V gene end was trimmed by 2 bases and the J gene end by 6 bases; junction bases not matched to a gene: 3. Germline CDR1 reads SGHKS; CDR2 reads YYEKEE (reference sequence). CDR3 DNA (partial): TGTGCCAGCAGCTTCCGGACAGGGCATGGC. It translates to CASSFRTGHG. The whole CDR3 reads CASSFRTGHGYTF.

The CDR3 sequence: CASSLSSTRGDTQYF. The sequenced CDR3 bases are TGTGCCAGCTCACTATCGAGCACACGGGGAGATACG. The chain uses TRBV18 and TRBJ2-3; D perhaps matches TRBD2 (5 bases). Read coverage stops 3 residues before the CDR3 terminus; the germline J gene supplies the remainder. Germline CDR1 and CDR2: KGHSH and LQKENI. CDR3 length equals 15 residues. V was shortened by 4 bases and J by 5 bases, with 16 bases between the two germline ends.